This T cell receptor beta chain emerged from a study of a mutant IDH1 vaccine in newly diagnosed glioma. At the level of the study: Vaccinations were initiated 4-6 weeks following radiotherapy alone, or were given together with temozolomide cycles. Study outcomes and limitations: Pseudoprogression appeared unlinked to shifts in leading peripheral T cell clonotypes. Of the patients, 93.3% had vaccine-induced immune responses.

On this clone: Its antigen is not known.

Regarding time point: week 23, last vaccination. Vaccine doses each comprised 300 ug of mutant IDH1 20-mer peptide, with topical imiquimod. Those who donated had recent WHO grade 3 or 4 IDH1-mutant, ATRX-lost astrocytomas. Using immunoSEQ multiplex PCR, the repertoire was profiled, and TCRdb retains in-frame clones only, with some absent. The table has under 45,000 clones, 85% to 95% seen once. The origin of this receptor is a man aged 45-65 years with glioma. Sequencing used PBMCs, obtained from a glioma patient whose treatment included an IDH1 peptide vaccine.

The CDR3 spells CASSQTGTANTEAFF. In DNA, the CDR3 is TGCGCCAGCAGCCAGACCGGGACAGCAAACACTGAAGCTTTCTTT. The chain carries TRBV4-1 and TRBJ1-1; TRBD1 matches at 7 bases. CDR1 and CDR2 (germline): MGHRA, YSYEKL. With V trimmed by 3 bases and J by 2 bases, 6 bases remained unmatched. This CDR3 contains 15 residues.